The rows below give T cell receptor beta chains drawn from one sample of a study of T cell repertoires in cytomegalovirus infection. TCRdb itself ran the reads through MiXCR, one entry per CDR3 protein. In the table there are more than 400,000 distinct CDR3 sequences, approximately 26% of which are singletons. Specimen: PBMCs. The receptors stem from a human donor in good health (CMV status not recorded). Some clones in this sample may be carry-over from other donors' samples. The CDR3 runs from the conserved cysteine through the conserved F or W. Fields, in order: V gene, clone size, D gene, J gene, CDR3 DNA, CDR3 protein. D genes are given only for firm matches. The size field is filled for only some rows; it gives once, few, many or a size class.

TRBV10-3	-	-	TRBJ2-7	TGTGCCATCAGTGAGTCTAACAACTACTACGAGCAGTACTTC	CAISESNNYYEQYF
TRBV7-2	few	-	TRBJ1-5	TGTGCCAGCAGCTTACGGGGGATGGGTCAGCCCCAGCATTTT	CASSLRGMGQPQHF
TRBV7-9	-	TRBD1	TRBJ2-3	TGTGCCAGCCTTTTCCTCACAGGGGTCAGCAGTAGCACAGATACGCAGTATTTT	CASLFLTGVSSSTDTQYF
TRBV7-2	-	-	TRBJ2-5	TGTGCCAGCAGCCCTAAAATCCGGACTCTGGCCCCTACTCAAGAGACCCAGTACTTC	CASSPKIRTLAPTQETQYF
TRBV19	many	-	TRBJ2-5	TGTGCCAGTAGTATAGCCATCGCCGAGACCCAGTACTTC	CASSIAIAETQYF
TRBV6-2/TRBV6-3	few	-	TRBJ1-5	TGTGCCAGCAGAGCCAGGGACGGGCCCCAGCATTTT	CASRARDGPQHF
TRBV5-6	-	-	TRBJ2-1	TGTGCCAGCAGCTTGGGTATATATAGTCAGGAGCAGTTCTTC	CASSLGIYSQEQFF
TRBV7-2	many	TRBD2	TRBJ2-5	TGTGCCAGCCGGGGGCCGGCGGGAGGGCGTAGTGTAGAGACCCAGTACTTC	CASRGPAGGRSVETQYF
TRBV12-3/TRBV12-4	-	TRBD2	TRBJ2-1	TGTGCCAGCAGTTTCCTTACGGGAGGCTCCTACAATGAGCAGTTCTTC	CASSFLTGGSYNEQFF
TRBV5-6	-	-	TRBJ1-6	TGTGCCACCTTCCGCCGGGAACTCTATAATTCACCCCTCCACTTT	CATFRRELYNSPLHF
TRBV20-1	-	-	TRBJ2-3	TGCAGTGCTAGCGCTAGCACAGATACGCAGTATTTT	CSASASTDTQYF
TRBV7-2	many	TRBD2	TRBJ2-7	TGTGCCAGCAGCTTAGCGGGAGGGCCGCCCTACGAGCAGTACTTC	CASSLAGGPPYEQYF
TRBV28	-	TRBD1	TRBJ2-7	TGTGCCAGCACCCCATCGACAGGGTCCTACGAGCAGTACTTC	CASTPSTGSYEQYF
TRBV20-1	-	TRBD2	TRBJ2-3	TGCAGTAGCGGGAGCCCTACTGATACGCAGTATTTT	CSSGSPTDTQYF
TRBV6-5	-	-	TRBJ2-4	TGTGCCAGCAGTTACTCGTTTCGGGGCGGGGTAAAAAACATTCAGTACTTC	CASSYSFRGGVKNIQYF
TRBV13	few	TRBD2	TRBJ2-1	TGTGCCAGCAGCTTAGAGGGACTAGCGGGAGATGAGCAGTTCTTC	CASSLEGLAGDEQFF